One sample yielded the 31 T cell receptor beta chains listed below, sequenced in a study of T-cell memory formation after mild COVID-19. TCRdb redid the calling of the 5' RACE reads with MiXCR, one entry per CDR3 protein. The table lists around 390,000 distinct CDR3 sequences, roughly 15% of them singletons. Sequenced: PBMCs or a T cell subset sorted from them (not recorded which). These TCRs come from a man aged 18 to 29 who had mild COVID-19 (a few samples of this study predate the infection). Cell type and time point are not known.

This clonotype was detected a few times. This chain joins TRBV20-1 and TRBJ2-3; 8 nucleotides match TRBD1. In germline, CDR1 is DFQATT, CDR2 SNEGSKA (reference sequence). Trimming at V came to 5 bases and at J to 4 bases, leaving 8 bases not matched to a gene. The CDR3 runs to 14 residues. CDR3 bases: TGCAGTGCTGTGCGGCAGGGGGCCGCAGATACGCAGTATTTT. It codes for CSAVRQGAADTQYF.

The gene calls are TRBV27 and TRBJ2-1; D is perhaps TRBD1 (6 bases). The CDR3 sequence is 15 residues long. V lost 1 base and J lost 5, with 12 bases in between. Germline V gene sequence: CDR1 MNHEY, CDR2 SMNVEV (reference sequence). The CDR3 sequence is CASSLWRQADNEQFF. The CDR3 DNA reads as TGTGCCAGCAGTTTATGGAGACAGGCGGACAATGAGCAGTTCTTC.

The CDR3 DNA sequence: TGTGCCAGCAGCCAGAGTGGAGGGGGGGCTTTCTTT. It encodes CASSQSGGGAFF. The gene calls are TRBV3-1 and TRBJ1-1; D might be TRBD1 (6 bases). CDR1 is LGHDT, CDR2 YNNKEL, per germline (reference sequence). The CDR3 totals 12 residues. Trimming took 3 bases from V and 11 from J, leaving 13 bases between them.

The CDR3 nucleotides read TGTGCCAGCAGTTACTCGATCGACAGGAGCGGGGGCTACACCTTC. Its protein is CASSYSIDRSGGYTF. V and J are TRBV6-6 and TRBJ1-2, with D tentatively TRBD1 (6 bases). Trimming removed 0 bases at V and 8 bases at J, with 16 bases between. Germline V gene sequence: CDR1 MNHNY, CDR2 SVGAGI (reference sequence). The CDR3 spans 15 residues.

This clonotype has a handful of counts. The chain links TRBV5-7 to TRBJ1-2; 8 nucleotides agree with TRBD1. TRBV5-7 is an ORF, and what it does is uncertain. The CDR3 consists of 13 residues. V shed 4 bases and J 2 bases; nucleotides not matched to a gene: 1. The CDR3, as DNA: TGTGCCAGCAGCCACAGGGGGAACTATGGCTACACCTTC. This gives the protein CASSHRGNYGYTF.

This rearrangement joins TRBV12-3 or TRBV12-4 to TRBJ2-7, with a possible D match to TRBD2 (6 bases). The length of the CDR3 is 14 residues. With 6 bases removed from V and 3 bases from J, the gap between germline ends came to 15 bases. The DNA for the CDR3 is TGTGCCAGCAGACAAGGATACGGGGGCTACGAGCAGTACTTC. Amino acids: CASRQGYGGYEQYF.

Here the CDR3 DNA reads TGCGCCAGCAGCGACGTAAGGGCGATCTCCTACGAGCAGTACTTC. This sequence encodes CASSDVRAISYEQYF. The chain is built from TRBV5-1 and TRBJ2-7; no definite D call. Trimming removed 4 bases from V and 0 bases from J, with 14 bases in between. CDR1 is SGHRS and CDR2 is YFSETQ in the germline V gene. The CDR3 covers 15 residues.

This clonotype was observed a handful of times. J is TRBJ2-3 and V is TRBV19, with TRBD2 matching 9 bases. CDR1 LNHDA and CDR2 SQIVND come from the germline V gene (reference sequence). Losses at the gene ends were 4 bases for V and 6 bases for J; bases not matched to a gene: 11. The length of the CDR3 is 16 residues. The CDR3 region has the DNA TGTGCCAGTAGTACGGGCGGGGGGGCCGGCGGGGATACGCAGTATTTT. It codes for CASSTGGGAGGDTQYF.

This clonotype was seen more than once but under ten times. This sequence joins TRBV4-3 and TRBJ1-6; TRBD1 is a possible D gene (5 bases). Germline V CDR1 and CDR2: LGHNA, YSLEER. V was pared by 0 bases and J by 6 bases, with 15 bases between. This CDR3 comprises 17 residues. The chain's CDR3 is CASSQDLLAGPNSPLHF. The CDR3 DNA is TGCGCCAGCAGCCAAGATTTACTGGCGGGGCCTAATTCACCCCTCCACTTT.

Only a few counts were recorded for this clonotype. The chain combines TRBV4-3 with TRBJ2-3; D remains ambiguous. The CDR3 spans 17 residues. Trimming removed 0 bases at V and 1 base at J, with 14 bases between. CDR1 is LGHNA, CDR2 YSLEER, per germline. Written as DNA, the CDR3 is TGCGCCAGCAGCCAAGAAGGTGGCAGCCAACGCACAGATACGCAGTATTTT. Translation: CASSQEGGSQRTDTQYF.

This clonotype was seen repeatedly, ten times or more. The chain employs TRBV7-8 and TRBJ2-3; a weak D match, TRBD2 (6 bases). Germline CDR1 is SGHVS and CDR2 is FQNEAQ. This CDR3 has 14 amino acids. Between the trimmed V and J ends, which lost 8 bases and 2 bases, there was a span of 14 bases. The CDR3 DNA sequence: TGTGCCAGCGGGGCCGGGGGACTCACAGATACGCAGTATTTT. Translated, it gives CASGAGGLTDTQYF.

This clonotype was seen a handful of times. J is TRBJ2-2 and V is TRBV4-2, with 8 positions matching TRBD1. J was trimmed by 7 bases and V by 1 base; bases with no gene match: 8. The CDR3 contains 16 residues. CDR1 and CDR2 (germline): LGHNA, YNFKEQ. The CDR3 DNA reads TGTGCCAGCAGCCAAGTCGGCAGGGGGCAGGACGGGGAGCTGTTTTTT. It codes for CASSQVGRGQDGELFF.

As regards this clonotype: Compared with germline, one end of the junction differs, possibly owing to a read error. J is TRBJ2-1 and V is TRBV6-5, with D maybe TRBD2 (6 bases). The CDR3 is 14 amino acids. From germline, CDR1 is MNHEY and CDR2 SVGAGI. CDR3 protein: CASSYLVGGYEQFF. In DNA, the CDR3 is TGTGCAAGCAGTTACCTCGTGGGGGGTTACGAGCAGTTCTTC.

This clonotype has just a few counts. The chain uses TRBV9 and TRBJ2-2, with 8 nucleotides matching TRBD2. Germline lookup yields CDR1 SGDLS and CDR2 YYNGEE. This CDR3 has 14 amino acids. V trimming: 0 bases; J trimming: 6 bases; junction bases outside the gene matches: 1. The CDR3 DNA reads TGTGCCAGCAGCGTAGAGGGACTAGCCGGGGAGCTGTTTTTT. It yields the protein CASSVEGLAGELFF.

The rearrangement links TRBV7-2 to TRBJ1-6, with D unresolved. The CDR3 runs to 13 residues. V was shortened by 1 base and J by 9 bases, with 7 bases between the two germline ends. The germline CDR1 and CDR2 sequences are SGHTA and FQGNSA. The CDR3 is CASSLESGSPLHF. The CDR3 DNA reads as TGTGCCAGCAGCTTAGAGTCAGGTTCACCCCTCCACTTT.

This clonotype was seen more than once but under ten times. The rearrangement joins TRBV18 to TRBJ1-1; 7 bases match TRBD1. Germline V CDR1 and CDR2: KGHSH, LQKENI. The CDR3 spans 15 residues. V was clipped by 1 base and J by 1 base; unmatched bases: 3. This CDR3 reads CASSPQGAPNTEAFF. The CDR3 DNA is TGTGCCAGCTCACCACAGGGGGCACCGAACACTGAAGCTTTCTTT.

V is TRBV20-1 and J is TRBJ1-1, with a possible D match to TRBD1 (5 bases). The CDR3 covers 13 residues. In germline, CDR1 is DFQATT, CDR2 SNEGSKA (reference sequence). Trimming pared 5 bases from V and 0 bases from J, leaving 10 bases between. The CDR3: CSAARQLNTEAFF. The CDR3 DNA reads as TGCAGTGCTGCAAGACAGTTGAACACTGAAGCTTTCTTT.

This clonotype was picked up a small number of times. The gene calls are TRBV4-3 and TRBJ2-1; 10 bases agree with TRBD2. The CDR3 loop spans 16 amino acids. V lost 4 bases and J lost 4; bases outside the gene matches: 7. Germline V gene sequence: CDR1 LGHNA, CDR2 YSLEER. CDR3 DNA: TGCGCCAGCAGCCGCCAGTCTAGCGGGGGTTACAATGAGCAGTTCTTC. Translation gives CASSRQSSGGYNEQFF.

This rearrangement joins TRBV10-3 to TRBJ2-2, with 7 nucleotides matching TRBD1. The J segment lost 6 bases and the V segment lost 4 bases, leaving 8 bases of the junction unmatched. Germline CDR1 and CDR2: ENHRY and SYGVKD. The CDR3 totals 15 residues. CDR3 nucleotides: TGTGCCATCAGTGTACGGCAGGGGGAATCCGGGGAGCTGTTTTTT. Its protein is CAISVRQGESGELFF.

This clonotype was seen repeatedly, ten times or more. The gene calls are TRBV20-1 and TRBJ2-7; D perhaps matches TRBD2 (7 bases). The CDR3 has 14 residues. V was trimmed by 6 bases and J by 1 base, leaving 16 bases between them. The germline gives CDR1 DFQATT, CDR2 SNEGSKA (reference sequence). CDR3 residues: CSAMGGLTSYEQYF. CDR3 sequence (DNA): TGCAGTGCCATGGGGGGGCTCACATCCTACGAGCAGTACTTC.

This clonotype showed up many times. The chain has TRBV4-1 and TRBJ1-1, with D hard to call. The V gene lost 4 bases and the J gene lost 2 bases, with 8 bases spanning the gap. The germline V gene has CDR1 MGHRA and CDR2 YSYEKL. This CDR3 has 13 residues. CDR3 sequence: CASSPAVNTEAFF. The CDR3 coding sequence is TGCGCCAGCAGCCCCGCGGTAAACACTGAAGCTTTCTTT.

The chain carries TRBV7-2 and TRBJ2-3; a weak D match, TRBD1 (6 bases). Germline V gene lookup returns CDR1 SGHTA and CDR2 FQGNSA. Trimming removed 4 bases from V and 3 bases from J, with 11 bases in between. The length of the CDR3 is 14 residues. The CDR3 DNA follows: TGTGCCAGCAGCTCTCAAACAGGGACAGATACGCAGTATTTT. Encoded protein: CASSSQTGTDTQYF.

This clonotype has a handful of counts. This chain uses TRBV7-2 with TRBJ1-5; D not certain. Germline V gene sequence: CDR1 SGHTA, CDR2 FQGNSA. The CDR3 is 14 residues long. Trimming left V 6 bases short and J 2 bases short, with 11 bases between. CDR3 protein: CASRSDLGNQPQHF. The CDR3 DNA is TGTGCCAGCAGATCCGACTTGGGCAATCAGCCCCAGCATTTT.

This clonotype was seen a few times. This chain links TRBV5-6 with TRBJ1-1; D is ambiguous. Trimming removed 3 bases at V and 6 bases at J, with 6 bases between. There are 11 residues in the CDR3. CDR1 is SGHDT, CDR2 YYEEEE, per germline. The CDR3 here is CASSWAAEAFF. Written as DNA, the CDR3 is TGTGCCAGCAGCTGGGCAGCTGAAGCTTTCTTT.

The CDR3 bases are TGTGCCAGCAAGGACCCTGGGCCCCTCCACTTT. This sequence encodes CASKDPGPLHF. V and J are TRBV9 and TRBJ1-6; D unclear. V was pared by 6 bases and J by 13 bases, with 11 bases between. CDR1 is SGDLS and CDR2 is YYNGEE in the germline V gene. CDR3 length: 11 amino acids. The variable domain in full, with the rest retrieved from reference TRBV9 and TRBJ1-6, is DSGVTQTPKHLITATGQRVTLRCSPRSGDLSVYWYQQSLDQGLQFLIQYYNGEERAKGNILERFSAQQFPDLHSELNLSSLELGDSALYFCASKDPGPLHFGNGTRLTVT.

This clonotype was counted a few times. The CDR3 sequence is CASSQGAGTSGTDTQYF. CDR3 coding DNA: TGTGCCAGCAGTCAAGGGGCCGGGACTAGCGGCACAGATACGCAGTATTTT. The chain joins TRBV6-5 to TRBJ2-3, with 10 bases fitting TRBD2. The CDR3 is 17 amino acids. Trimming at V came to 5 bases and at J to 1 base, leaving 9 bases not matched to a gene. Germline lookup yields CDR1 MNHEY and CDR2 SVGAGI.

This clonotype was seen only a few times. V is TRBV12-3 or TRBV12-4 and J is TRBJ2-6, with D perhaps TRBD1 (5 bases). The V and J ends lost 3 bases and 4 bases respectively, with 10 bases between them. This CDR3 has 15 residues. Written as DNA, the CDR3 is TGTGCCAGCAGTTTCCCCAGGGCCGGGGCCAACGTCCTGACTTTC. Residues: CASSFPRAGANVLTF.

This clonotype was seen a few times. V and J are TRBV5-4 and TRBJ2-7, with 7 bases fitting TRBD1. This CDR3 comprises 14 residues. From germline, CDR1 is SGHNT and CDR2 YYREEE (reference sequence). V lost 0 bases, J lost 9 bases, and 9 bases stayed unmatched. The DNA for the CDR3 is TGTGCCAGCAGCTTGGGGGACAGAGGTATACCGCAGTACGTC. Its protein is CASSLGDRGIPQYV.

This clonotype showed up just a few times. The gene calls are TRBV9 and TRBJ1-4; D is unresolved. There are 14 residues in the CDR3. V lost 2 bases and J 10 bases, leaving 15 bases between the germline ends. Germline V CDR1 and CDR2: SGDLS, YYNGEE. The CDR3 sequence: CASSVYSGRGKLFF. CDR3 coding DNA: TGTGCCAGCAGCGTTTACTCCGGGCGGGGAAAACTGTTTTTT.

Here the CDR3 reads CASSTSVSFVYSNQPQHF. The CDR3, as DNA: TGTGCCAGCAGCACCAGCGTCTCATTTGTTTATAGCAATCAGCCCCAGCATTTT. The chain couples TRBV7-2 to TRBJ1-5; D uncertain. Germline loops: CDR1 SGHTA, CDR2 FQGNSA. V was shortened by 5 bases and J by 0 bases, with 20 bases between the two germline ends. CDR3 size: 18 residues.

This sequence joins TRBV6-2 or TRBV6-3 and TRBJ1-1; D unclear. The V and J ends lost 0 bases and 10 bases respectively, with 6 bases between them. Germline CDR1 MNHEY, CDR2 SVGEGT. The CDR3 spans 11 residues. CDR3 coding DNA: TGTGCCAGCAGTTACTCGGGCGCAGCTTTCTTT. It yields the protein CASSYSGAAFF.